Listed below are T cell receptor beta chains from one sample, sequenced in a study of OX40 agonist ivuxolimab in advanced cancers. Measured with immunoSEQ multiplex PCR; TCRdb has only the in-frame clones, and not every one. The table includes under 25,000 clones, more than 65% detected once. The source was CD4+ or CD8+ T cells sorted from blood, collected in a trial of the OX40 agonist ivuxolimab. The source is an adult with an advanced solid tumor such as melanoma, head and neck, liver or kidney cancer. The CDR3 runs from the conserved cysteine through the conserved F or W. D genes are given only for firm matches. Clone size is stated in some rows and not others, as once, few, many or a class when expanded.

>once|TRBV28|TRBD1|TRBJ1-1
CASSLGQGAFGTEAFF
TGTGCCAGCAGCCTAGGACAGGGGGCTTTTGGCACTGAAGCTTTCTTT
>.|TRBV18|.|TRBJ2-1
CASSPGPGQGEQFF
TGTGCCAGCTCACCTGGTCCGGGGCAGGGTGAGCAGTTCTTC
>.|TRBV19|TRBD1|TRBJ2-1
CASSLDRDRIYNEQFF
TGTGCCAGTAGTCTCGACAGGGATAGAATCTACAATGAGCAGTTCTTC
>.|TRBV7-2|.|TRBJ1-6
CASSRGGFLYNSPLHF
TGTGCCAGCAGCCGGGGGGGCTTTCTCTATAATTCACCCCTCCACTTT
>few|TRBV7-6|.|TRBJ1-4
CASSLGFGGASNNEKLFF
TGTGCCAGCAGCTTAGGGTTCGGAGGGGCCAGTAATAATGAAAAACTGTTTTTT
>.|TRBV12-5|.|TRBJ2-7
CASGLVSAYEQYF
TGTGCTAGTGGTTTGGTCTCGGCCTACGAGCAGTACTTC
>few|TRBV6-1|.|TRBJ1-5
CASSFWDSNQPQHF
TGTGCCAGCAGTTTTTGGGACAGCAATCAGCCCCAGCATTTT
>once|TRBV29-1|TRBD1|TRBJ1-1
CSVTPGQPEAFF
TGCAGCGTCACACCGGGACAGCCAGAAGCTTTCTTT
>few|TRBV19|.|TRBJ2-7
CASSNSLEQYF
TGTGCCAGTAGTAACTCCCTCGAGCAGTACTTC
>.|TRBV6-5|.|TRBJ1-1
CASVHPGLTNTEAFF
TGTGCCAGCGTCCACCCAGGACTGACGAACACTGAAGCTTTCTTT
>.|TRBV28|.|TRBJ1-2
CASSSDNSYLLYGYTF
TGTGCCAGCAGCTCGGACAATTCCTACCTCCTCTATGGCTACACCTTC
>once|TRBV6-5|.|TRBJ2-2
CASSYGSGTGELFF
TGTGCCAGCAGTTACGGGTCGGGCACCGGGGAGCTGTTTTTT
>.|TRBV15|TRBD2|TRBJ2-5
CATSSDLGREGETQYF
TGTGCCACCAGCAGTGACCTGGGGAGGGAGGGAGAGACCCAGTACTTC
>.|TRBV9|.|TRBJ1-2
CASSPTTGISGYTF
TGTGCCAGCAGCCCGACGACCGGGATTTCGGGCTACACCTTC
>.|TRBV29-1|.|TRBJ2-5
CSVVGETQYF
TGCAGCGTTGTTGGGGAGACCCAGTACTTC
>.|TRBV10-3|.|TRBJ1-1
CAISGDFGGTNTEAFF
TGTGCCATCAGTGGGGATTTCGGGGGGACGAACACTGAAGCTTTCTTT
>.|TRBV9|TRBD1|TRBJ2-3
CASSVEGTGPDTQYF
TGTGCCAGCAGCGTAGAAGGGACAGGGCCAGATACGCAGTATTTT